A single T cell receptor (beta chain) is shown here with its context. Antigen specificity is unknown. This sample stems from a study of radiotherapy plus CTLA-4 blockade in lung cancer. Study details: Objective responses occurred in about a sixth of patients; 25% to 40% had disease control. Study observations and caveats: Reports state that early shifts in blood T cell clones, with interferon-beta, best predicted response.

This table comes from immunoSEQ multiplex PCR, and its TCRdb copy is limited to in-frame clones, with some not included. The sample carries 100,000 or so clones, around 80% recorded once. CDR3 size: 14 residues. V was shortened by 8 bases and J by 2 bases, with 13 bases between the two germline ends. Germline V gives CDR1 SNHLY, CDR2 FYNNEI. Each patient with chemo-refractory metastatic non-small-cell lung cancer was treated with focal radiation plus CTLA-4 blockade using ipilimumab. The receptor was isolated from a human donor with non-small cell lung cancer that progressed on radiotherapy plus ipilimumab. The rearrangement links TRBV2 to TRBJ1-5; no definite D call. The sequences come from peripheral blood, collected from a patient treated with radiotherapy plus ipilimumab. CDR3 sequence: CASSLEGGNQPQHF. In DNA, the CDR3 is TGTGCCAGCTCCCTCGAGGGAGGCAATCAGCCCCAGCATTTT.